Below, one T cell receptor beta chain is given with its context. The data are from a study of control samples from healthy donors and cancer patients. V was cut by 3 bases and J by 4 bases, with 10 bases left in between. In germline, CDR1 is GTSNPN, CDR2 SVGIG (reference sequence). This CDR3 is built from 13 residues. The method was immunoSEQ multiplex PCR; TCRdb's version includes in-frame clones alone and lacks a portion of them. The sample holds about 130,000 clones, 92% seen once. This chain connects TRBV30 to TRBJ1-5, with a tentative D call TRBD1 (5 bases). The source of this sequence is a woman aged 50 to 60 in good health. Specimen: blood. This CDR3 reads CAWSGGGNQPQHF. The CDR3 region has the DNA TGTGCCTGGAGCGGTGGGGGGAATCAGCCCCAGCATTTT.